This T cell receptor beta chain stems from a study of cytomegalovirus exposure and HLA in healthy donors. It was with 60 Vbeta and 13 Jbeta primers that the PCR ran. Method: immunoSEQ multiplex PCR; TCRdb's copy keeps in-frame clones and lacks some. The table shows fewer than 50,000 clones, with roughly 60% occurring only once. Material: PBMCs. This sequence originates from a man between 60 and 75 years old in good health and CMV-seropositive.

This CDR3 is CASSSRQGANEQYF. In DNA, the CDR3 is TGTGCCAGCAGCAGTCGACAGGGGGCAAACGAGCAGTACTTC. The rearrangement joins TRBV5-4 to TRBJ2-7; 10 nucleotides match TRBD1. Germline V gene data show CDR1 as SGHNT and CDR2 as YYREEE (reference sequence). V gave up 4 bases and J gave up 5 bases; unmatched junction bases: 6. This CDR3 spans 14 amino acids.